The entry that follows covers one T cell receptor beta chain sequence. Its antigen is unknown. The data derive from a study of regulatory T cells in long-lasting Graves disease. This CDR3 has 15 residues. J was trimmed by 5 bases and V by 5 bases; bases with no gene match: 8. Germline V lookup: CDR1 SEHNR, CDR2 FQNEAQ (reference sequence). Noted time point: newly diagnosed GD, antithyroid drugs for less than 3 months. Preparation of the TCR library used RNA extracted from PBMCs. Study-level points and caveats: Persistent disease favored TRBV28, TRBJ1-2 and TRBJ2-5.

For TCR beta, libraries came from iRepertoire HTBI primers and Arm-PCR of CDR3 regions. TCRdb itself ran the multiplex PCR reads through MiXCR, one entry per CDR3 protein. Among more than 300,000 distinct CDR3 sequences listed, about 11% were seen once. These same records also appear under a second study, on T cells in Graves' hyperthyroidism and ophthalmopathy. That work adds: Diagnoses were made from clinical symptoms, serum measures (thyroxine and TRAb), thyroid ultrasound and orbital computed tomography. The HTBI primer set drove a first-round RT-PCR of the TCR CDR3.

The rearrangement links TRBV7-9 to TRBJ2-1; TRBD2 matches at 8 bases. The sample was peripheral blood mononuclear cells (PBMCs), taken at new diagnosis, from a patient treated with antithyroid drugs. The TCR originated in a woman younger than 35 with Graves disease. The CDR3 here is CASSQGLAVNNEQFF. In DNA form, the CDR3 reads TGTGCCAGCAGCCAAGGACTAGCAGTCAACAATGAGCAGTTCTTC. The full variable domain, its missing parts supplied by reference TRBV7-9 and TRBJ2-1, is DTGVSQNPRHKITKRGQNVTFRCDPISEHNRLYWYRQTLGQGPEFLTYFQNEAQLEKSRLLSDRFSAERPKGSFSTLEIQRTEQGDSAMYLCASSQGLAVNNEQFFGPGTRLTVL.